These 5 T cell receptor beta chains originate from one sample sequenced in a study of Ad26.COV2.S vaccination and SARS-CoV-2 variants (dated by TCRdb to the early 2020s). Read against the paper, the sample's treatment or condition label means: some 20 received Ad26.COV2.S at low or high dose, single or two shots; roughly five received placebo; per-sample allocation not given. Repertoires of vaccine and placebo recipients were sequenced from samples collected on day 63 after the first injection. Libraries were made using the immunoSEQ multiplex PCR assay. TCRdb took over this immuneACCESS table, retaining in-frame rearrangements with V and J assigned. Such tables are incomplete; in checked studies, under half of the missing clones stem from an unresolved V gene, and the remainder is unexplained. Present in this sample are about half a million clones, about 89% of which were seen just once. The top ten hold about 1.5% of the sample.

The material sequenced was peripheral blood, taken in a trial of Ad26.COV2.S vaccine versus placebo. These receptor sequences come from a person aged 18-65 years who received the Ad26.COV2.S COVID-19 vaccine or a placebo.

V usage is TRBV19 and J usage is TRBJ2-1; D call uncertain. V was clipped by 11 bases and J by 8 bases, with 7 bases between them. The CDR3 is 9 residues long. The germline V gene encodes CDR1 LNHDA and CDR2 SQIVND (reference sequence). CDR3 coding DNA: TGTGCCCCAAGGTATGAGCAGTTCTTC. Residues: CAPRYEQFF.

V and J are TRBV21-1 and TRBJ2-3; no check of the table's D call, TRBD1, against the DNA was made. TRBV21-1 is assigned pseudogene status. There are 18 residues in the CDR3. The CDR3 sequence is CASSKVILRTGATDTQYF. The CDR3 DNA is TGTGCCAGCAGCAAAGTTATCTTGAGGACAGGGGCCACAGATACGCAGTATTTT.

CDR3 amino acids: CASSPHGASSYNSPLHF. The CDR3 region has the DNA TGTGCCAGCAGCCCGCATGGCGCCAGCTCCTATAATTCACCCCTCCACTTT. The chain carries TRBV5-6 and TRBJ1-6; D unclear. Trimming pared 4 bases from V and 0 bases from J, leaving 14 bases between. The CDR3 sequence is 17 residues long. The germline V gene has CDR1 SGHDT and CDR2 YYEEEE.

This clone was detected only a few times. The same CDR3 can be traced to other DNA sequences in this sample. The genes are TRBV7-3 and TRBJ1-1; D remains ambiguous. CDR1 and CDR2 (germline): SGHTA, FQGTGA. The V and J ends lost 1 base and 1 base respectively, with 4 bases between them. The CDR3 has 13 amino acids. The CDR3 loop reads CASSLRRNTEAFF. CDR3 DNA sequence: TGTGCCAGCAGCTTAAGACGGAACACTGAAGCTTTCTTT.

The gene calls are TRBV29-1 and TRBJ1-1; D is perhaps TRBD1 (5 bases). The CDR3 extends over 13 amino acids. In germline, CDR1 is SQVTM, CDR2 ANQGSEA. Deletions cut 7 bases from V and 4 bases from J, with 16 bases between. CDR3 sequence: CSAKGLFGTEAFF. For the CDR3, the DNA is TGCAGCGCAAAGGGGTTATTTGGCACTGAAGCTTTCTTT.